The 9 T cell receptor beta chains below come from one sample, sequenced in a study of technical replicates of blood from several donors (dated by TCRdb to the late 2010s). Library preparation was by the immunoSEQ multiplex PCR assay. In TCRdb, the immuneACCESS table is reduced to in-frame sequences with V and J assigned. These tables do not hold every clone; where another copy was compared, an unresolved V gene accounts for under half, and the others remain unexplained. This sample comprises tens of thousands of clones, 98% of them detected only once. Over 0.2% of the sample rests with the top ten. Input material: T cells isolated from PBMCs. The receptors come from a human donor in good health.

The chain links TRBV7-2 to TRBJ2-7; TRBD2 is a possible D gene (6 bases). CDR1 and CDR2 (germline): SGHTA, FQGNSA. V lost 4 bases to trimming and J lost 0 bases, with 22 bases between them. This CDR3 spans 18 amino acids. The CDR3 region has the DNA TGTGCCAGCAGCTCTACTTCTATCGGACTAACTAGCTCCTACGAGCAGTACTTC. It specifies CASSSTSIGLTSSYEQYF.

The chain joins TRBV9 to TRBJ2-3, with a tentative D call TRBD2 (5 bases). The CDR3 extends over 13 amino acids. Germline V gives CDR1 SGDLS, CDR2 YYNGEE. Between the trimmed V and J ends, which lost 4 bases and 6 bases, there was a span of 12 bases. This CDR3 is CASSKTTPDTQYF. The CDR3 coding sequence is TGTGCCAGCAGCAAGACTACACCGGATACGCAGTATTTT.

V and J are TRBV27 and TRBJ2-7, with 7 bases fitting TRBD2. Looked up from germline, CDR1 is MNHEY and CDR2 is SMNVEV (reference sequence). The CDR3 runs 14 residues. V lost 2 bases, J lost 5 bases, and 6 bases stayed unmatched. DNA of the CDR3: TGTGCCAGCAGTTTACGGGGGGATTACAACGAGCAGTACTTC. Its translation is CASSLRGDYNEQYF.

The V call is TRBV5-4, the J call TRBJ2-2; 7 nucleotides agree with TRBD2. The germline V gene encodes CDR1 SGHNT and CDR2 YYREEE (reference sequence). The CDR3 covers 16 residues. The junction had 9 bases not matched to a gene; V was cut back by 5 bases and J by 2 bases. CDR3 amino acids: CASRHWGGRNTGELFF. CDR3 sequence (DNA): TGTGCCAGCAGACATTGGGGCGGGAGAAACACCGGGGAGCTGTTTTTT.

V is TRBV7-8 and J is TRBJ1-5; D is uncertain. The CDR3 runs 15 residues. Per the germline V gene, CDR1 is SGHVS and CDR2 is FQNEAQ. The V and J ends lost 2 bases and 2 bases respectively, with 10 bases between them. The CDR3 region has the DNA TGTGCCAGCAGCTTAATATTTTTAGGCAATCAGCCCCAGCATTTT. It encodes CASSLIFLGNQPQHF.

The J gene is TRBJ1-1, the V gene TRBV5-4, with D perhaps matching TRBD1 (5 bases). CDR1 and CDR2 (germline): SGHNT, YYREEE (reference sequence). The CDR3 is 13 amino acids. The germline V and J ends were trimmed by 3 bases and 3 bases, with 9 bases remaining between them. In nucleotides, the CDR3 is TGTGCCAGCAGCTATGGGGCCTACACTGAAGCTTTCTTT. Its translation is CASSYGAYTEAFF.

The genes are TRBV18 and TRBJ1-1, with 12 bases aligning to TRBD1. CDR1 KGHSH and CDR2 LQKENI come from the germline V gene. After removal of 2 bases from V and 3 bases from J, the junction contained 4 bases not matched to a gene. CDR3 length equals 16 residues. CDR3 loop: CASSPTGTGGDTEAFF. In DNA form, the CDR3 reads TGTGCCAGCTCACCAACCGGGACAGGGGGCGACACTGAAGCTTTCTTT.

The chain carries TRBV4-1 and TRBJ1-5, with D possibly being TRBD1 (5 bases). CDR1 is MGHRA, CDR2 YSYEKL, per germline. V lost 1 base and J 7 bases, leaving 11 bases between the germline ends. The CDR3 consists of 14 residues. CDR3 amino acids: CASSQVRGEQPQHF. For the CDR3, the DNA is TGCGCCAGCAGCCAAGTACGGGGGGAGCAGCCCCAGCATTTT.

This chain joins TRBV28 and TRBJ1-1; the D gene is possibly TRBD1 (5 bases). V was cut by 6 bases and J by 1 base, with 9 bases left in between. The V gene's germline CDR1 is MDHEN and CDR2 SYDVKM. This CDR3 spans 13 amino acids. Here the CDR3 reads CASRLGQNTEAFF. The DNA of the CDR3 is TGTGCCAGCAGACTCGGACAGAACACTGAAGCTTTCTTT.